A selection of T cell receptor beta chains follows, all from one sample in a study of T cells in Graves' hyperthyroidism and ophthalmopathy. TCRdb ran MiXCR on the multiplex PCR reads and lists one entry per CDR3 protein. In the table there are about 400,000 distinct CDR3 sequences, 14% to 15% of which are singletons. Sequencing was done on a sample of blood. Receptors originate from a woman in her 30s with Graves' hyperthyroidism. Both conserved end residues are part of each CDR3. D genes are given only for firm matches. A clone size is listed for some rows: how often the clone was seen (once, few, many), or a class if it is expanded.

j_call clone_size v_call d_call cdr3_aa cdr3_nt
TRBJ2-7 many TRBV6-1 - CASSMGDSSYEQYF TGTGCCAGCAGTATGGGGGACTCGTCCTACGAGCAGTACTTC
TRBJ1-2 few TRBV4-1 TRBD1 CASSQQYRGQVPYTF TGCGCCAGCAGCCAACAGTACAGGGGTCAGGTCCCCTACACCTTC
TRBJ1-5 many TRBV18 - CASSPSDNNQPQHF TGTGCCAGCTCACCTTCGGACAACAATCAGCCCCAGCATTTT
TRBJ2-5 many TRBV29-1 - CSVYPWGRQETQYF TGCAGCGTATATCCTTGGGGAAGGCAAGAGACCCAGTACTTC
TRBJ1-1 many TRBV6-1 TRBD1 CASSEGETGATEAFF TGTGCCAGCAGTGAAGGCGAGACAGGGGCCACTGAAGCTTTCTTT
TRBJ1-3 many TRBV3-1 TRBD1 CASSQDRRDRGGNTIYF TGTGCCAGCAGCCAAGATCGTAGGGACAGAGGAGGAAACACCATATATTTT
TRBJ2-7 few TRBV5-6 TRBD1 CASSRRDRGPDEQYF TGTGCCAGCAGCCGGCGGGACAGGGGGCCCGACGAGCAGTACTTC
TRBJ1-5 - TRBV28 - CASKWTAGGSNQPQHF TGTGCCAGCAAGTGGACAGCGGGGGGTAGCAATCAGCCCCAGCATTTT
TRBJ2-1 - TRBV27 - CASSLSAWLPAGSGNEQFF TGTGCCAGCAGTTTATCTGCCTGGCTCCCCGCAGGGTCCGGCAATGAGCAGTTCTTC
TRBJ2-1 - TRBV19 TRBD1 CASTGGGSSYNEQFF TGTGCCAGTACAGGGGGCGGCAGCTCCTACAATGAGCAGTTCTTC
TRBJ1-2 - TRBV7-6 - CASSLGDLSYGYTF TGTGCCAGCAGCTTAGGGGACCTTTCCTATGGCTACACCTTC
TRBJ2-5 - TRBV2 TRBD2 CASTGNSGRGETQYF TGTGCCAGCACGGGGAATAGCGGGAGAGGAGAGACCCAGTACTTC
TRBJ1-3 few TRBV20-1 TRBD1 CSAKTGSGGNTIYF TGCAGTGCTAAGACAGGGTCTGGCGGAAACACCATATATTTT
TRBJ2-1 many TRBV30 TRBD2 CAWRTSGSNEQFF TGTGCCTGGAGGACTAGCGGGAGTAATGAGCAGTTCTTC
TRBJ2-7 few TRBV28 TRBD1 CASSYSRTGTYEQYF TGTGCCAGCAGTTACTCAAGGACAGGGACCTACGAGCAGTACTTC
TRBJ2-1 many TRBV3-1 - CASSQLGSDEQFF TGTGCCAGCAGCCAATTGGGGAGCGATGAGCAGTTCTTC
TRBJ2-1 many TRBV27 - CASSLGGTALYNEQFF TGTGCCAGCAGTCTGGGCGGGACAGCCCTCTACAATGAGCAGTTCTTC
TRBJ2-5 - TRBV7-2 - CASSLEGTVPLQETQYF TGTGCCAGCAGCTTAGAGGGAACAGTCCCGCTACAAGAGACCCAGTACTTC
TRBJ1-1 - TRBV7-9 - CASSPGVGGEAFF TGTGCCAGCAGCCCAGGGGTAGGCGGTGAAGCTTTCTTT
TRBJ1-1 many TRBV15 - CATSRDSWTENTEAFF TGTGCCACCAGCAGAGATTCGTGGACGGAGAACACTGAAGCTTTCTTT
TRBJ1-1 once TRBV30 - CAVGEGTEAFF TGTGCCGTCGGAGAAGGGACTGAAGCTTTCTTT
TRBJ1-1 many TRBV28 TRBD1 CASGGQGGTEAFF TGTGCCAGCGGGGGACAGGGAGGCACTGAAGCTTTCTTT
TRBJ2-7 few TRBV7-2 TRBD1 CASSSGGSFYEQYF TGTGCCAGCAGTTCAGGGGGTTCTTTCTACGAGCAGTACTTC